This entry is about one TCR beta chain. The data stem from a study of CD8 T cells in ankylosing spondylitis. In germline, CDR1 is LNHDA, CDR2 SQIVND (reference sequence). The CDR3 length is 15 residues. TCRdb ran MiXCR on the 5' RACE reads and lists one entry per CDR3 protein. The profile shows roughly 120,000 distinct CDR3 sequences, about 13% of them singletons. Sequenced: blood, either unsorted or a sorted T cell fraction (not recorded which). The V and J genes are TRBV19 and TRBJ2-1, with TRBD1 identical over 9 bases. The J call may be incorrect, as the DNA end agrees better with TRBJ2-7. This TCR came from a female donor with ankylosing spondylitis or in good health (not recorded which). CDR3 coding DNA: TGTGCCAGTAGTATCTCCGGGACAGGGACCAATGAGCAGTACTTC. Amino acids: CASSISGTGTNEQYF.